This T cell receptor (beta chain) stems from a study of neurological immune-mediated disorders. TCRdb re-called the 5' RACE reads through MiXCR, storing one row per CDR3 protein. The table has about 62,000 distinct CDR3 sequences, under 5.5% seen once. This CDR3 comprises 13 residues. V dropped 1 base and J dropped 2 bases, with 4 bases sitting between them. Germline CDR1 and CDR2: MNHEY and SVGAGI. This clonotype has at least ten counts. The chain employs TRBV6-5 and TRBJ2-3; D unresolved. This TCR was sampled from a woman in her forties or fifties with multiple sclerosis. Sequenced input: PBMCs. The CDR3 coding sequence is TGTGCCAGCAGTTACTTCCTCACAGATACGCAGTATTTT. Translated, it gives CASSYFLTDTQYF.